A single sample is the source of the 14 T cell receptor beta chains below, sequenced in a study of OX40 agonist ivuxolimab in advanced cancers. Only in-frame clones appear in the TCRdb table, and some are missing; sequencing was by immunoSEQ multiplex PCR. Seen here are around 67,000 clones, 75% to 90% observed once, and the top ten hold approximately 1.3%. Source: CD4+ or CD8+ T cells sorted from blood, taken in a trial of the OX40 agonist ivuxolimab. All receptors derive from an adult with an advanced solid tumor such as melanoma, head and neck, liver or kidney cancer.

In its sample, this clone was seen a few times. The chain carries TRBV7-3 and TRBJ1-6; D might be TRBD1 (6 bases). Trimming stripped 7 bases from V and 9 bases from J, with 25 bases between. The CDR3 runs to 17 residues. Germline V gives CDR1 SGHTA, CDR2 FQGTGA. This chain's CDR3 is CASINPGRGTLASPLHF. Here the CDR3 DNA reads TGTGCCAGCATCAACCCTGGGAGGGGGACGTTGGCTTCACCCCTCCACTTT.

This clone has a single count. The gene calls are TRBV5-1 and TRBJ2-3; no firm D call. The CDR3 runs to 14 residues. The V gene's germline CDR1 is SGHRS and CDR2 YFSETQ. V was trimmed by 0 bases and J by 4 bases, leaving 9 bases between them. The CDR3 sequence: CASSLDLVADTQYF. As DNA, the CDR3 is TGCGCCAGCAGCTTGGATCTAGTCGCAGATACGCAGTATTTT.

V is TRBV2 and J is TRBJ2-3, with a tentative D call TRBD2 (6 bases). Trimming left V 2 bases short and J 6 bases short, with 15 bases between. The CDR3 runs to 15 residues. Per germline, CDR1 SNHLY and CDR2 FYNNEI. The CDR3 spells CASSERETSTDTQYF. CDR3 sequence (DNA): TGTGCCAGCAGTGAACGTGAGACTAGTACGGATACGCAGTATTTT.

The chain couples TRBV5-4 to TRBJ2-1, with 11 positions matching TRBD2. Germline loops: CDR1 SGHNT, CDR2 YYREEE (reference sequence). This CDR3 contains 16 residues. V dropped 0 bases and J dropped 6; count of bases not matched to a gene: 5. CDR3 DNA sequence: TGTGCCAGCAGCTTGGTCGCCCTAGCGGGGGGCAATGAGCAGTTCTTC. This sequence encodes CASSLVALAGGNEQFF.

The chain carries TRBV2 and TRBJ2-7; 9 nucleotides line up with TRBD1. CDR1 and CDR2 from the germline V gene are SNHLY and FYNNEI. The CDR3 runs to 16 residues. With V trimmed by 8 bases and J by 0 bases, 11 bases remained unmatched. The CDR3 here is CASSKFGTGFSYEQYF. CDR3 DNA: TGTGCCAGCTCTAAATTTGGGACAGGGTTCTCCTACGAGCAGTACTTC.

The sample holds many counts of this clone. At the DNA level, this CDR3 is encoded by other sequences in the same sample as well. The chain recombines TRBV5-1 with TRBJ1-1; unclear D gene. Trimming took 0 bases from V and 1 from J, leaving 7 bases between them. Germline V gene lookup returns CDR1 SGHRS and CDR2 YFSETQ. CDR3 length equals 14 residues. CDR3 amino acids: CASSLEWGNTEAFF. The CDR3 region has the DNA TGCGCCAGCAGCTTGGAATGGGGGAACACTGAAGCTTTCTTT.

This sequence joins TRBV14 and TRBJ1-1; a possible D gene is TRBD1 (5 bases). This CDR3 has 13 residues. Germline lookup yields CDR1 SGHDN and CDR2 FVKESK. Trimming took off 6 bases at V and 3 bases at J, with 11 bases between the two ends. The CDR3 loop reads CASRLTAYTEAFF. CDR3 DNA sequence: TGTGCCAGCAGATTGACAGCTTACACTGAAGCTTTCTTT.

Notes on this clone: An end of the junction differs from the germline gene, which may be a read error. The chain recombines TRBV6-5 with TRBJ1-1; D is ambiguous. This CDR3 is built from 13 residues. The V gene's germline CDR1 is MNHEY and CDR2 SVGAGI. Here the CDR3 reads CASSLQLNTKAFF. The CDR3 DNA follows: TGTGCCAGCAGTTTACAACTGAACACTAAAGCTTTCTTT.

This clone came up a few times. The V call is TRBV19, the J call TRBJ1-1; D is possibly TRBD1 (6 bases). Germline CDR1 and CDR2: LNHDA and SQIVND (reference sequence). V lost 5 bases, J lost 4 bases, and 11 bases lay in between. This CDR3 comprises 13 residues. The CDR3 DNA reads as TGTGCCAGTAGTCGGCAGGACAGCACTGAAGCTTTCTTT. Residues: CASSRQDSTEAFF. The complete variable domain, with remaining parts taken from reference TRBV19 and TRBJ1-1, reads DGGITQSPKYLFRKEGQNVTLSCEQNLNHDAMYWYRQDPGQGLRLIYYSQIVNDFQKGDIAEGYSVSREKKESFPLTVTSAQKNPTAFYLCASSRQDSTEAFFGQGTRLTVV.

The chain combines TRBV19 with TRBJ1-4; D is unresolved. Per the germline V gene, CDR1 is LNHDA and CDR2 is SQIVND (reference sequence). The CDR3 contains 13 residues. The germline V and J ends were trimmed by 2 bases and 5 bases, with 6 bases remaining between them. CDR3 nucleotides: TGTGCCAGTAGTATACAGGTGAATGAAAAACTGTTTTTT. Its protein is CASSIQVNEKLFF.

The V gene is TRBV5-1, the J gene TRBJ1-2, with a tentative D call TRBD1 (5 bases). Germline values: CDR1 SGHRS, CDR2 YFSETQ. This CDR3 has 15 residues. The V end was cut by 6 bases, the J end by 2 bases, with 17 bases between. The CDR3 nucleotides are TGCGCCAGCAAGGAACAGGCACACCAGAACTATGGCTACACCTTC. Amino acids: CASKEQAHQNYGYTF.

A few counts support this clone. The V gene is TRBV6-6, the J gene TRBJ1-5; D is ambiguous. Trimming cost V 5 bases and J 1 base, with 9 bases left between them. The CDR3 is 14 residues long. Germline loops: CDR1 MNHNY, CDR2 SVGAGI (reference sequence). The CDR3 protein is CASSAPGSNQPQHF. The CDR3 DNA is TGTGCCAGCAGTGCCCCGGGCAGCAATCAGCCCCAGCATTTT.

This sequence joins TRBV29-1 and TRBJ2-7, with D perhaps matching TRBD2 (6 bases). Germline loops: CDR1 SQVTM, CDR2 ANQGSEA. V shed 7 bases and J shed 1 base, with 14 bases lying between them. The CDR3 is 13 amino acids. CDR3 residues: CSGIDGTSYEQYF. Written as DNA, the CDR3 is TGCAGCGGCATAGATGGGACTTCCTACGAGCAGTACTTC.

CDR3 region: CASSYPTGGELFF. DNA of the CDR3: TGTGCCAGCAGTTACCCGACTGGCGGGGAGCTGTTTTTT. The V and J genes are TRBV6-5 and TRBJ2-2; D is unresolved. Trimming left V 2 bases short and J 7 bases short, with 8 bases between. This CDR3 is 13 amino acids long. Germline assignment: CDR1 MNHEY and CDR2 SVGAGI.